This TCR beta chain stems from a study of molecular identifiers for immune sequencing clone quantification. Whole-study findings and limits: Underestimated sizes of highly expanded clones could result from identical TCR molecules that share a barcode.

This clonotype has a count of ten or more. Its antigen remains unidentified. The CDR3 consists of 13 residues. Germline lookup yields CDR1 GTSNPN and CDR2 SVGIG (reference sequence). Trimming left V 0 bases short and J 2 bases short, with 6 bases between. Bulk TCR library preparation followed previously described methods with listed TCR primers. TCRdb re-analysed the PCR reads in MiXCR, keeping a single row per CDR3 protein. The repertoire consists of 50,000 to 65,000 distinct CDR3 sequences, with approximately 25% occurring once and the leading ten covering approximately 1.9%. Sequencing used naive CD8+ T cells from blood, with Jurkat cell RNA spiked in. Subset here: FACS-sorted CD8+CD4-CCR7+CD45RA+ naive T cells. The rearrangement links TRBV30 to TRBJ2-3, with D uncertain. This clonotype was sampled from a human donor in good health. Some libraries in this study had Jurkat cell RNA spiked in. Here the CDR3 reads CAWSVVDTDTQYF. CDR3 nucleotide sequence: TGTGCCTGGAGTGTGGTAGACACAGATACGCAGTATTTT.